Included here is one TCR beta chain sequence, with context. Its antigen is still unknown. Base quality data are lacking; no much larger clone is found one base away. Reading the germline V gene gives CDR1 MNHNS and CDR2 SASEGT. Taken from cysteine to phenylalanine, the CDR3 has 20 residues. Left in the record is the CDR3 DNA by itself, 60 bases read in frame from the first base. V trim: 3 bases; J trim: 0 bases; unmatched bases: 14. Libraries came from the immunoSEQ multiplex PCR assay. In the paper's pipeline: A statistical classification framework was developed to diagnose cytomegalovirus status using the catalog of TCR beta chain sequences. The immuneACCESS repertoire file appears here via TCRdb, limited to in-frame rearrangements. These files lack a portion of the clones; in checked studies, under half of the deficit traces to unresolved V genes, and the cause of the others is not known. V, J and clone size are those of that table, while D and trimming were read from the DNA. The sample records 190,000 or so clones, roughly 84% of which are singletons. The top ten clones comprise 2.8% of the sample.

The donors belonged to the validation cohort of 120 subjects, which was separate from the approximately 700-subject first cohort. This sample is drawn from a study of cytomegalovirus exposure and HLA in healthy donors (dated by TCRdb to the late 2010s). Study-wide context: According to a later analysis, one platform produced both the roughly 120 validation repertoires and the 670 or so repertoires of the first cohort. The study aimed to test whether cataloging public T cell receptors could reveal signatures of past pathogen exposure. Besides the first cohort of 666 subjects, a separate validation cohort made up of 120 different subjects was used. To predict cytomegalovirus infection status, the study combined high-throughput TCR immunosequencing, statistical association of individual TCRs with disease status, and machine learning. General study outcomes and caveats: In the study, some 160 TCR beta chains were listed as associated with cytomegalovirus. Three of the identified cytomegalovirus-associated TCR beta chains were confirmed in vitro to be specific for cytomegalovirus antigens. Of the cluster scores, around 95% were above 0 in a later analysis, which found that TCRs clustered in the first cohort also tended to co-occur in the 95 to 150 validation repertoires. The authors suggested that the approach could potentially be generalized to other disease states and immunological phenotypes. The classifier was reported to diagnose cytomegalovirus status with high specificity and sensitivity in both the original and validation cohorts. The validation cohort had no HLA typing available for a later analysis, so co-occurrence within that cohort was assessed over all 120 or so repertoires. Across donors, most TCR sequences were observed very rarely, whereas some public TCRs were present in many individuals.

The sample taken for sequencing was PBMCs. The chain employs TRBV6-1 and TRBJ2-6; a stretch of 7 junction bases matches TRBD2. The TCR comes from a woman aged 18-29 years in good health and CMV-seropositive. The CDR3 here reads CASSERRVGGTNSGANVLTF. The DNA sequence is given as TGTGCCAGCAGTGAGAGGAGGGTGGGAGGGACCAACTCTGGGGCCAACGTCCTGACTTTC.